A selection of T cell receptor beta chains follows, all from one sample in a study of beta chain features in type 1 diabetes. Sequencing used immunoSEQ multiplex PCR; TCRdb keeps in-frame clones, though not all of them. Among 600,000 to 700,000 clones listed, under 15% were seen once. The sample was naive CD4+ T cells from blood. The receptors derive from a man in his late teens or twenties with type 1 diabetes. CDR3s include the opening cysteine and the closing phenylalanine or tryptophan. Each record gives: CDR3 length, clone size, J gene, D gene, V gene, CDR3 DNA, CDR3 protein. The D gene is left open where the match is weak. Clone size, where shown, is once, few, many, or a class for clones that have expanded.

18 | . | TRBJ2-1 | TRBD2 | TRBV2 | TGTGCCAGCAGTCACGGAGCGGGGGGAAGGAGCTCCTACAATGAGCAGTTCTTC | CASSHGAGGRSSYNEQFF
18 | few | TRBJ2-6 | . | TRBV7-3 | TGTGCCAGCAGCTCCGGTGGGCAGGGAGACTCTGGGGCCAACGTCCTGACTTTC | CASSSGGQGDSGANVLTF
15 | . | TRBJ2-1 | TRBD1 | TRBV10-3 | TGTGCCATCAGCCAGACAGGGACAATCGGGAATGAGCAGTTCTTC | CAISQTGTIGNEQFF
12 | few | TRBJ1-5 | . | TRBV7-2 | TGTGCCAGCAGCTTAGACAATCAGCCCCAGCATTTT | CASSLDNQPQHF
13 | . | TRBJ1-5 | . | TRBV5-1 | TGCGCCAGCAGCCCCGGGTCAAATCAGCCCCAGCATTTT | CASSPGSNQPQHF
14 | few | TRBJ2-1 | . | TRBV6-1 | TGTGCCAGCAGCGGGAGAGGAGGGGGGAATGAGCAGTTCTTC | CASSGRGGGNEQFF
15 | few | TRBJ1-6 | . | TRBV15 | TGTGCCACCAGCAGAGGAAGGTCTCCAGACCCACCCCTCCACTTT | CATSRGRSPDPPLHF
18 | few | TRBJ1-6 | . | TRBV6-1 | TGTGCCAGCAGTGATCCTCCGGGATCCCAGGCCTATAATTCACCCCTCCACTTT | CASSDPPGSQAYNSPLHF
13 | few | TRBJ1-1 | . | TRBV19 | TGTGCCAGTAGCCAGACAATGAACACTGAAGCTTTCTTT | CASSQTMNTEAFF
11 | few | TRBJ2-1 | . | TRBV6-6 | TGTGCCAGCAGGACCCCCACCGAGCAGTTCTTC | CASRTPTEQFF
14 | . | TRBJ1-1 | . | TRBV7-3 | TGTGCCAGCAGCTCCCGGACAGAAAACACTGAAGCTTTCTTT | CASSSRTENTEAFF
14 | few | TRBJ2-6 | TRBD2 | TRBV7-7 | TGTGCCAGCAGCGCGGGAGTTGGGGCCAACGTCCTGACTTTC | CASSAGVGANVLTF
14 | few | TRBJ1-1 | . | TRBV14 | TGTGCCAGCAGCCAAGAGGGGGCCCACACTGAAGCTTTCTTT | CASSQEGAHTEAFF
14 | . | TRBJ1-1 | . | TRBV28 | TGTGCCAGCAGTTTCGCCAGGTTGAACACTGAAGCTTTCTTT | CASSFARLNTEAFF
17 | few | TRBJ1-1 | TRBD1 | TRBV7-9 | TGTGCCAGCAGCTCACCGGGACAGTGGACTTTGGGCACTGAAGCTTTCTTT | CASSSPGQWTLGTEAFF
14 | . | TRBJ2-7 | TRBD1 | TRBV5-1 | TGCGCCAGCAGCTTGGCCGGACAGGGCTACGAGCAGTACTTC | CASSLAGQGYEQYF
14 | few | TRBJ2-6 | . | TRBV6-6 | TGTGCCAGCGGGGTCGGGTATGGGGCCAACGTCCTGACTTTC | CASGVGYGANVLTF
12 | few | TRBJ2-5 | . | TRBV30 | TGTGCCTGGAGTGTACAAGGCGAGACCCAGTACTTC | CAWSVQGETQYF
13 | few | TRBJ2-1 | . | TRBV6-5 | TGTGCCAGCAGTTCGGAGGGATACAATGAGCAGTTCTTC | CASSSEGYNEQFF
18 | . | TRBJ2-5 | . | TRBV7-8 | TGTGCCAGCAGCCCGCTCGGGCTTTGGCGGGTGGCGCGGGAGACCCAGTACTTC | CASSPLGLWRVARETQYF
13 | . | TRBJ2-7 | TRBD2 | TRBV5-1 | TGCGCCAGCAGCCCGGGACTAGCGAACGAGCAGTACTTC | CASSPGLANEQYF
14 | few | TRBJ1-2 | TRBD1 | TRBV4-1 | TGCGCCAGCAGACACCGGGACAGGGTCTATGGCTACACCTTC | CASRHRDRVYGYTF
15 | few | TRBJ1-2 | TRBD1 | TRBV10-3 | TGTGCCATCAGACCCGGTGGACAGGAAGACTATGGCTACACCTTC | CAIRPGGQEDYGYTF
15 | few | TRBJ2-1 | . | TRBV6-5 | TGTGCCAGCAGTCCGACTGAGCATTGGGGCATAGAGCAGTTCTTC | CASSPTEHWGIEQFF
14 | . | TRBJ2-5 | . | TRBV7-7 | TGTGCCAGCAGCTTAGATCAGGGGCAAGAGACCCAGTACTTC | CASSLDQGQETQYF
15 | . | TRBJ2-7 | . | TRBV5-6 | TGTGCCAGCAGCGTTGGGACGGCGAGCTCCTACGAGCAGTACTTC | CASSVGTASSYEQYF
14 | . | TRBJ2-3 | TRBD1 | TRBV5-1 | TGCGCCAGCAGCTCACAGGGGGCCGGAGATACGCAGTATTTT | CASSSQGAGDTQYF
14 | . | TRBJ2-1 | TRBD2 | TRBV30 | TGTGCCTGGGACGGGACTAGCGATTCCAATGAGCAGTTCTTC | CAWDGTSDSNEQFF
12 | once | TRBJ2-4 | . | TRBV2 | TGTGCCAGCAGTGAGGAGGCTAGCATTCAGTACTTC | CASSEEASIQYF
14 | few | TRBJ2-5 | . | TRBV5-1 | TGCGCCAGCAGCTTGGGCCCCTTTGGGGAGACCCAGTACTTC | CASSLGPFGETQYF
13 | . | TRBJ1-5 | . | TRBV10-2 | TGCGCCAGCAGTGATAATGGGGCTCAGCCCCAGCATTTT | CASSDNGAQPQHF
11 | few | TRBJ2-7 | TRBD1 | TRBV20-1 | TGCAGTGCCCACAGGGGGCTTGAGCAGTACTTC | CSAHRGLEQYF
14 | . | TRBJ1-2 | TRBD1 | TRBV6-5 | TGTGCCAGCAGTTCCAGTACAGGGGTCCGCGGCTACACCTTC | CASSSSTGVRGYTF
13 | . | TRBJ2-3 | TRBD1 | TRBV6-4 | TGTGCCACCTCCAAGGGACAGGCAGATACGCAGTATTTT | CATSKGQADTQYF
14 | few | TRBJ1-6 | TRBD1 | TRBV7-6 | TGTGCCAGCAGCGGGACAGGGGTTAATTCACCCCTCCACTTT | CASSGTGVNSPLHF
13 | . | TRBJ2-1 | . | TRBV30 | TGTGCCTGTTTTTCGCGGGGCAACAATGAGCAGTTCTTC | CACFSRGNNEQFF
15 | . | TRBJ2-7 | TRBD1 | TRBV9 | TGTGCCAGCAGCGTGGGGACAGGGGGGACCTACGAGCAGTACTTC | CASSVGTGGTYEQYF
14 | . | TRBJ1-2 | TRBD1 | TRBV5-4 | TGTGCCAGCGGGGACAGGGAGGGCCGCTATGGCTACACCTTC | CASGDREGRYGYTF
14 | . | TRBJ1-3 | TRBD1 | TRBV6-6 | TGTGCCAGCAGACCGGGACAGGGTCGTTCTTCCATATATTTT | CASRPGQGRSSIYF
13 | . | TRBJ1-3 | . | TRBV30 | TGTGCCTGGATCCGGGCCTCTGGAAACACCATATATTTT | CAWIRASGNTIYF
13 | few | TRBJ2-2 | TRBD1 | TRBV7-2 | TGTGCCAGCACCAGGACAGGGTTCGGGGAGCTGTTTTTT | CASTRTGFGELFF
16 | . | TRBJ1-1 | . | TRBV10-1 | TGCGCCAGCAGTGACAAAAGGGCGAGGAGGTACACTGAAGCTTTCTTT | CASSDKRARRYTEAFF
14 | . | TRBJ2-6 | . | TRBV2 | TGTGCCAGCAGTGTAGGGACTGGGGCCAACGTCCTGACTTTC | CASSVGTGANVLTF
11 | . | TRBJ1-2 | . | TRBV6-5 | TGTGCTAGCGGGACCCTCTATGGCTACACCTTC | CASGTLYGYTF
14 | . | TRBJ2-1 | . | TRBV11-3 | TGTGCCAGCAGCTTAGATAGGGGACGGGATGAGCAGTTCTTC | CASSLDRGRDEQFF
14 | . | TRBJ1-6 | . | TRBV7-2 | TGTGCCAGCAGTACGGGCCTGGGTGATTCACCCCTCCACTTT | CASSTGLGDSPLHF
15 | . | TRBJ1-5 | . | TRBV19 | TGTGCCAGTAGTATAGTCGGGGGGCTGTATCAGCCCCAGCATTTT | CASSIVGGLYQPQHF
15 | few | TRBJ1-1 | . | TRBV25-1 | TGTGCCAGCAGTGATTCTCGGAGGGGCATCACTGAAGCTTTCTTT | CASSDSRRGITEAFF
13 | . | TRBJ1-1 | . | TRBV6-5 | TGTGCCAGCAGTTACGTTAGACAGGCTGAAGCTTTCTTT | CASSYVRQAEAFF
16 | few | TRBJ2-7 | TRBD2 | TRBV10-3 | TGTGCCATCAGCCCCGGCCGCGGGGGGCTTACCTACGAGCAGTACTTC | CAISPGRGGLTYEQYF
14 | . | TRBJ1-5 | . | TRBV7-2 | TGTGCCAGCAGCTTGGTAGGGGTGCAGCAGCCCCAGCATTTT | CASSLVGVQQPQHF
18 | . | TRBJ1-1 | TRBD1 | TRBV5-1 | TGCGCCAGCAGCTTGGCGGGGACAGGGGGCATGATGAACACTGAAGCTTTCTTT | CASSLAGTGGMMNTEAFF
15 | few | TRBJ2-7 | TRBD1 | TRBV4-1 | TGCGCCAGCAGCAAAGAAGGGACAGGCACCTACGAGCAGTACTTC | CASSKEGTGTYEQYF
13 | . | TRBJ2-7 | . | TRBV6-5 | TGTGCCAGCAGCCTTCCCGACAGGCGCGAGCAGTACTTC | CASSLPDRREQYF
16 | . | TRBJ2-3 | . | TRBV5-1 | TGCGCCAGCAGGGATGACGGGGCCGCCTTGGGGGATACGCAGTATTTT | CASRDDGAALGDTQYF
14 | . | TRBJ1-6 | TRBD1 | TRBV5-1 | TGCGCCAGCAGCTTGACAGGGGGTGGGTCACCCCTCCACTTT | CASSLTGGGSPLHF
13 | . | TRBJ1-1 | . | TRBV10-3 | TGTGCCATCACGACTGGCACGGCTTCTGAAGCTTTCTTT | CAITTGTASEAFF